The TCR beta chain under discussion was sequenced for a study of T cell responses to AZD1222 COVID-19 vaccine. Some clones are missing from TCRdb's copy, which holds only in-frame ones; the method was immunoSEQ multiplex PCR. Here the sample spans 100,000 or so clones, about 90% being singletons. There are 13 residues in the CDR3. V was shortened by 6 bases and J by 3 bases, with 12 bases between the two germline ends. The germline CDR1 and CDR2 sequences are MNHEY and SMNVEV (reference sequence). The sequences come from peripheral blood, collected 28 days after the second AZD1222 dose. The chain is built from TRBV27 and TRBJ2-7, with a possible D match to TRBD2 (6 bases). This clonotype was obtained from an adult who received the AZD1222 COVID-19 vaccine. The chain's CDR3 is CASSTSRDYEQYF. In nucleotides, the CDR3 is TGTGCCAGCAGCACTAGCAGAGACTACGAGCAGTACTTC.